This is a list of T cell receptor beta chains from one sample in a study of blood T cells in healthy people across ages. In TCRdb, the 5' RACE reads were re-called with MiXCR into one record per CDR3 protein. Of about 1,400,000 distinct CDR3 sequences in the sample, around 39% are singletons; the top ten hold under 8%. The sample taken for sequencing was blood. Receptor source: a woman under 30 in good health. Both conserved end residues are part of each CDR3. Fields, in order: D gene, V gene, clone size, J gene, CDR3 DNA, CDR3 protein. A D gene is named only where the DNA matches it firmly. Rows give clone size only sometimes, using once, few, many, or a class for an expanded clone.

TRBD1	TRBV10-3	.	TRBJ1-5	TGTGCCATCAGTGAGTTTATGAGACAGGGGAATAATCAGCCCCAGCATTTT	CAISEFMRQGNNQPQHF
TRBD2	TRBV2	few	TRBJ2-7	TGTGCCAGCAGGTCTAGCGGGGGGACCTACGAGCAGTACTTC	CASRSSGGTYEQYF
.	TRBV6-6	few	TRBJ1-6	TGTGCCAGCAGTTACTCGAATCCAGGGGCGGGCTCACCCCCCCACTTT	CASSYSNPGAGSPPHF
.	TRBV10-3	.	TRBJ2-5	TGTGCCATCAGTGTTTTGGGAAAAGAGACCCAGTACTTC	CAISVLGKETQYF
.	TRBV14	.	TRBJ2-5	TGTGCCGGCAGCCAGGAGTTTCATAAAGTAGCGCGGGAGACCCAGTACTTC	CAGSQEFHKVARETQYF
.	TRBV7-3	.	TRBJ1-1	TGTGCCAGCAGCCCTTATTCGGGCGGTGAAGCTTTCTTT	CASSPYSGGEAFF
TRBD1	TRBV2	.	TRBJ1-5	TGTGCCAGCAGGGGACAGTGGCCTCAGCCCCAGCATTTT	CASRGQWPQPQHF
.	TRBV7-9	.	TRBJ1-1	TGTGCCAGCAGCTTAGATATTTTAGGCACTGAAGCTTTCTTT	CASSLDILGTEAFF
TRBD1	TRBV18	once	TRBJ1-1	TGTGCCAGCTCGCCCACGGGACAGGGGCTGTTGAACACTGAAGCTTTCTTT	CASSPTGQGLLNTEAFF
.	TRBV2	few	TRBJ2-7	TGTGCCAGCAGGCCGGAATCCTACGAGCAGTACTTC	CASRPESYEQYF
.	TRBV20-1	.	TRBJ2-7	TGCAGCGCTGGTGCGGGGGCCCTCTACGAGCAGTACTTC	CSAGAGALYEQYF
.	TRBV11-2	.	TRBJ2-5	TGTGCCAGCAGATCGACGGGACATTTACAAGAGACCCAGTACTTC	CASRSTGHLQETQYF
.	TRBV12-5	.	TRBJ1-1	TGTGCTAGTGGTTTGGGAACCAGGGAGGCTGAAGCTTTCTTT	CASGLGTREAEAFF
TRBD2	TRBV10-3	few	TRBJ2-1	TGTGCCATCAGATCTAGCGGGATAAGTGAGCAGTTCTTC	CAIRSSGISEQFF
TRBD2	TRBV7-7	few	TRBJ2-1	TGTGCCAGCAGCGCCCTAGCGGTCTACAATGAGCAGTTCTTC	CASSALAVYNEQFF
TRBD2	TRBV7-2	.	TRBJ2-1	TGTGCCAGCAGCCCCTCGGGACGTGGCGGGAGGGTCTACAATGAGCAGTTCTTC	CASSPSGRGGRVYNEQFF
TRBD1	TRBV20-1	.	TRBJ1-4	TGCAGTGCGCTCGACAGGGGGACCGAAAAACTGTTTTTT	CSALDRGTEKLFF
.	TRBV7-2	.	TRBJ1-2	TGTGCCAGCAGGTCCAGGGAAAACTATGGTTACACCTTC	CASRSRENYGYTF
.	TRBV12-3/TRBV12-4	.	TRBJ2-3	TGTGCCAGCAGTTTATCCGCCAACACAGATACGCAGTATTTT	CASSLSANTDTQYF
TRBD2	TRBV9	.	TRBJ2-3	TGTGCCAGCACCAGACTAGCGGCTAGCACAGATACGCAGTATTTT	CASTRLAASTDTQYF
TRBD1	TRBV7-2	.	TRBJ2-7	TGTGCCAGCAGCTTACTAACCGGACAGGGCTACGAGCAGTACTTC	CASSLLTGQGYEQYF
TRBD2	TRBV7-7	few	TRBJ2-1	TGTGCCAGCAGCTTGGGAGGGACTAGCCCTTACAATGAGCAGTTCTTC	CASSLGGTSPYNEQFF
TRBD2	TRBV20-1	.	TRBJ2-1	TGCAGTGCTAGAGAAGTGGGACTAGGGAAGTACAATGAGCAGTTCTTC	CSAREVGLGKYNEQFF
.	TRBV5-1	.	TRBJ1-2	TGCGCCAGCACCCAACAGGGAAACTATGGCTACACCTTC	CASTQQGNYGYTF
.	TRBV5-5	few	TRBJ1-5	TGTGCCAGCAGCTCCCTCCCAGACTCTCATCAGCCCCAGCATTTT	CASSSLPDSHQPQHF
.	TRBV7-2	few	TRBJ2-2	TGTGCCAGCAGCGTAGTTTTAGAAGGGGAGCTGTTTTTT	CASSVVLEGELFF
.	TRBV4-1	.	TRBJ2-5	TGCGCCAGCAGCCAAGTTCTAAGGGGGGAGGAGGAGACCCAGTACTTC	CASSQVLRGEEETQYF
.	TRBV29-1	.	TRBJ2-2	TGCAGCGTTGTGTTAGCCGACCAAACCGGGGAGCTGTTTTTT	CSVVLADQTGELFF
.	TRBV18	.	TRBJ1-4	TGTGCCAGCTCACCACCCGGGACACCAAATGAAAAACTGTTTTTT	CASSPPGTPNEKLFF
.	TRBV5-1	few	TRBJ2-7	TGCGCCAGCAGCTTCACCGGAGGGCTGGTCGACGAGCAGTACTTC	CASSFTGGLVDEQYF
.	TRBV24-1	.	TRBJ2-3	TGTGCCACCCGCGCAGGGCGGGCAGATACGCAGTATTTT	CATRAGRADTQYF
TRBD1	TRBV28	few	TRBJ2-6	TGTGCCAGCAGACAGGGGGTTTCGGGGGCCAACGTCCTGACTTTC	CASRQGVSGANVLTF
TRBD1	TRBV5-4	.	TRBJ2-4	TGTGCCAGCAGCTTACCCGGGACAGGACTAGCCAAAAACATTCAGTACTTC	CASSLPGTGLAKNIQYF
TRBD1	TRBV13	.	TRBJ1-6	TGTGCCAGCAGCTCGTGGGACAGGGCTACCCCCCTCCACTTT	CASSSWDRATPLHF
TRBD2	TRBV9	.	TRBJ2-1	TGTGCCAGCAGCGTATCGGGGACTAGGAGCAATGAGCAGTTCTTC	CASSVSGTRSNEQFF
.	TRBV12-3/TRBV12-4	many	TRBJ2-3	TGTGCCAGCAGTTCCGGGGTCGGCACAGATACGCAGTATTTT	CASSSGVGTDTQYF
TRBD2	TRBV27	few	TRBJ2-7	TGTGCCAGCAGTACTACCGGGACTAGCCGGTACGAGCAGTACTTC	CASSTTGTSRYEQYF
TRBD1	TRBV7-2	many	TRBJ1-2	TGTGCCAGCAGCCCACGGGACAGGTCCTATGGCTACACCTTC	CASSPRDRSYGYTF
.	TRBV12-3/TRBV12-4	.	TRBJ1-5	TGTGCCAGCAGCGTGTGGGTTAATCAGCCCCAGCATTTT	CASSVWVNQPQHF
TRBD2	TRBV11-2	once	TRBJ2-7	TGTGCCAGCAGCCTCCCGGCGGGAGCTGCCTACGAGCAGTACTTC	CASSLPAGAAYEQYF
TRBD2	TRBV20-1	.	TRBJ2-7	TGCAGTGCTGATGAGCGGGGAGGATCCTACGAGCAGTACTTC	CSADERGGSYEQYF
.	TRBV27	.	TRBJ2-5	TGTGCCAGCAGTTTATCGATCGGACGGGAGACCCAGTACTTC	CASSLSIGRETQYF
TRBD2	TRBV10-3	.	TRBJ2-7	TGTGCCCTGCATGGGACTAGCGTGCGACCCTACGAGCAGTACTTC	CALHGTSVRPYEQYF
.	TRBV30	.	TRBJ2-3	TGTGCCTGGAGTATATTCCTCACAGATACGCAGTATTTT	CAWSIFLTDTQYF
TRBD1	TRBV7-2	few	TRBJ2-7	TGTGCCAGCAGCTTAGTATCAGGACAGGGGTATCGCGAGCAGTACTTC	CASSLVSGQGYREQYF
.	TRBV9	.	TRBJ2-2	TGTGCCAGCAGCGGGGGACAAAGCACCGGGGAGCTGTTTTTT	CASSGGQSTGELFF
TRBD2	TRBV6-6	many	TRBJ2-5	TGTGCCAGCACCCCAGCGGGGGTGGAGACCCAGTACTTC	CASTPAGVETQYF
.	TRBV4-1	.	TRBJ2-2	TGCGCCAGCAGCCAAGATCAGGGCGGCTGGAACACCGGGGAGCTGTTTTTT	CASSQDQGGWNTGELFF
TRBD2	TRBV6-2/TRBV6-3	.	TRBJ2-1	TGTGCCAGCACGAGGGGAGGTGGGACTAGCGGGCTCAATGAGCAGTTCTTC	CASTRGGGTSGLNEQFF
TRBD1	TRBV20-1	.	TRBJ1-2	TGCAGTGCTAGTCGCACTTCACAGGGGGCCTCCCTAGGGGATGGCTACACCTTC	CSASRTSQGASLGDGYTF
.	TRBV21-1	few	TRBJ2-7	TGTGCCAGCAGCAAAGGGGACTGGACATGGCTCTCCTACGAGCAGTACTTC	CASSKGDWTWLSYEQYF
TRBD1	TRBV7-9	.	TRBJ1-2	TGTGCCAGCAGCCCAGGACAGGGGGAATGGTATGGCTACACCTTC	CASSPGQGEWYGYTF
.	TRBV5-1	.	TRBJ2-7	TGCGCCAGCAGCCCTTTCTCCGGACGGGGGGCCTCCTACGAGCAGTACTTC	CASSPFSGRGASYEQYF
TRBD1	TRBV2	once	TRBJ2-3	TGTGCCAGCAGTGCTACAGGGGGTTTCCCAGATACGCAGTATTTT	CASSATGGFPDTQYF
.	TRBV30	.	TRBJ2-2	TGTGCCTGGAGACAGGGAAACACCGGGGAGCTGTTTTTT	CAWRQGNTGELFF
TRBD2	TRBV9	.	TRBJ2-1	TGTGCCAGCAGCGTAGTGGGGCTAGCGGGGGAGCATGAGCAGTTCTTC	CASSVVGLAGEHEQFF